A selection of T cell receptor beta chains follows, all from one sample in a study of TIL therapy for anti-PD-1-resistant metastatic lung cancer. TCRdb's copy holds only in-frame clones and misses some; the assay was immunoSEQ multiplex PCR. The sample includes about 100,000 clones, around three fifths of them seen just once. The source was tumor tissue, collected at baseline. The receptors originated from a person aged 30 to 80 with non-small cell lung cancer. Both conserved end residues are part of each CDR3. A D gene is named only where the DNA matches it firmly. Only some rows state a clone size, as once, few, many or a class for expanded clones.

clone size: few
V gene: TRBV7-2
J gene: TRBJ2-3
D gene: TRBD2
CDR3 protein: CASSLASTSGSTDTQYF
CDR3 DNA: TGTGCCAGCAGCTTAGCTAGTACTAGCGGGAGCACAGATACGCAGTATTTT

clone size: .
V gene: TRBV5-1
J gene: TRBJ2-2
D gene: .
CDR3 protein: CASSAFRGPNTGELFF
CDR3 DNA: TGCGCCAGCAGCGCGTTCCGGGGACCGAACACCGGGGAGCTGTTTTTT

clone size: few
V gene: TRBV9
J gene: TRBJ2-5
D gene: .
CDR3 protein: CASGQTSQETQYF
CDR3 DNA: TGTGCCAGCGGCCAGACCTCCCAAGAGACCCAGTACTTC

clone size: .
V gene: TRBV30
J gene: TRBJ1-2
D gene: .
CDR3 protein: CAWSLRADYGYTF
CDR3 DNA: TGTGCCTGGAGTTTGAGGGCCGACTATGGCTACACCTTC

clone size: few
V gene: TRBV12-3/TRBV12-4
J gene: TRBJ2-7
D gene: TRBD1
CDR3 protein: CASTPGQGGEQYF
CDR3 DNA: TGTGCCAGCACCCCGGGACAGGGGGGCGAGCAGTACTTC

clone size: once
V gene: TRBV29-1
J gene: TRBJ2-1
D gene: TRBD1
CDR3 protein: CSDRQGALYNEQFF
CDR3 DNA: TGCAGCGACCGACAGGGGGCCCTCTACAATGAGCAGTTCTTC

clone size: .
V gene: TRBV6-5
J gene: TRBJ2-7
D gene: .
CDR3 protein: CASSYGTRSGEQYF
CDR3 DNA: TGTGCCAGCAGTTACGGGACCCGAAGTGGGGAGCAGTACTTC

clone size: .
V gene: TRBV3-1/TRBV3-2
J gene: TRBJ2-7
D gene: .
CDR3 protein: CASSGGVGGEQYF
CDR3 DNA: TGTGCCAGCAGCGGGGGTGTAGGGGGCGAGCAGTACTTC

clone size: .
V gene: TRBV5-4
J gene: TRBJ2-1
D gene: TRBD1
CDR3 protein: CASRGQGIGNEQFF
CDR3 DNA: TGTGCCAGCAGGGGACAGGGTATCGGCAATGAGCAGTTCTTC

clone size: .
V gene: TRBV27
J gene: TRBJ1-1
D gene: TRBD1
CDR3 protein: CASSSDRGNTEAFF
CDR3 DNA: TGTGCCAGCAGCTCGGACAGGGGGAACACTGAAGCTTTCTTT

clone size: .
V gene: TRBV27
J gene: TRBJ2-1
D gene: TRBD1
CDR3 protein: CASSLSGGQGFYEQFF
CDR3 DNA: TGTGCCAGCAGTTTATCGGGGGGACAGGGGTTTTATGAGCAGTTCTTC

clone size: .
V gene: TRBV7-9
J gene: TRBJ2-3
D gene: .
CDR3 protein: CASSLNSDTQYF
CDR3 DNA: TGTGCCAGCAGCTTGAATTCGGATACGCAGTATTTT

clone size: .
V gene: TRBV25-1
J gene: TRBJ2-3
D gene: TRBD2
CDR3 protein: CASSEFWTREDTQYF
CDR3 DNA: TGTGCCAGCAGTGAATTCTGGACTAGGGAGGATACGCAGTATTTT

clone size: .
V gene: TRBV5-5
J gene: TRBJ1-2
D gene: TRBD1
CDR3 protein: CASSLEGQGNRGYTF
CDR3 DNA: TGTGCCAGCAGCTTGGAGGGACAGGGGAACCGGGGCTACACCTTC

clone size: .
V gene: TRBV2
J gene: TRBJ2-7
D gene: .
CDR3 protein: CASTPTYEQYF
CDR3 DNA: TGTGCCAGCACCCCTACCTACGAGCAGTACTTC

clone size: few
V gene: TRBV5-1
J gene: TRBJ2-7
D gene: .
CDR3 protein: CASSVGTLTYEQYF
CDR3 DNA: TGCGCCAGCAGTGTAGGGACACTCACCTACGAGCAGTACTTC

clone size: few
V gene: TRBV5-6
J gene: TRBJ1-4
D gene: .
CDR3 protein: CASSWARATNEKLFF
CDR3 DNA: TGTGCCAGCAGCTGGGCTAGGGCAACTAATGAAAAACTGTTTTTT

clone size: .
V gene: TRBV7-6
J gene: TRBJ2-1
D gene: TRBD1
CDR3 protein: CASSLLPRDRRDNEQFF
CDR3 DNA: TGTGCCAGCAGCTTACTCCCCCGGGACAGGCGGGACAATGAGCAGTTCTTC

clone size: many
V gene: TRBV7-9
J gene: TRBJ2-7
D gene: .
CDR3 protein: CATTASGVAYEQYF
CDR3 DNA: TGTGCCACCACTGCTTCAGGGGTGGCCTACGAGCAGTACTTC

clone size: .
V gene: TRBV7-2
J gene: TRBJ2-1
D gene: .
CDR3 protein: CASSLGSYGGDEQFF
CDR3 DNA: TGTGCCAGCAGCTTAGGGTCTTACGGAGGAGATGAGCAGTTCTTC

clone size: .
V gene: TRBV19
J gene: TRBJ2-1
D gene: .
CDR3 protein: CASSRLAGDNEQFF
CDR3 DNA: TGTGCCAGTAGTCGGCTAGCTGGAGACAATGAGCAGTTCTTC

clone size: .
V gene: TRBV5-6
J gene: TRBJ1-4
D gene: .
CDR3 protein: CASTRWGEGEKLFF
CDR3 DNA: TGTGCCAGCACTAGGTGGGGGGAAGGCGAAAAACTGTTTTTT

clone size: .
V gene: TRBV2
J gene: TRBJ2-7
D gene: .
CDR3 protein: CASRVAEQYF
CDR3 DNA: TGTGCCAGCCGGGTAGCAGAGCAGTACTTC

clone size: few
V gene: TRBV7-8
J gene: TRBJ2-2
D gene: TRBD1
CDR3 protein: CASSLTGPPSGELFF
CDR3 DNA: TGTGCCAGCAGCTTGACAGGGCCCCCGAGCGGGGAGCTGTTTTTT

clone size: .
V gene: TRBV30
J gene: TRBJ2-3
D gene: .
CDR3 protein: CAWSGNLRRDTQYF
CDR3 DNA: TGTGCCTGGAGTGGAAATCTGCGAAGAGATACGCAGTATTTT

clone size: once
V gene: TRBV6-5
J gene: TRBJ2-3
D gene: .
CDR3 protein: CASSLQSERDTQYF
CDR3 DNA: TGTGCCAGCAGCCTCCAGAGTGAGAGGGATACGCAGTATTTT

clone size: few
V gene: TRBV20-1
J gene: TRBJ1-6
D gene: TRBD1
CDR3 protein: CSASKGQYISPLHF
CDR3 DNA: TGCAGTGCTAGTAAGGGACAGTATATTTCACCCCTCCACTTT

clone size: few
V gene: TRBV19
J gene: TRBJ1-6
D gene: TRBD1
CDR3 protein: CASSAGTGFYNSPLHF
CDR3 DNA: TGTGCCAGTAGTGCGGGGACAGGGTTCTATAATTCACCCCTCCACTTT

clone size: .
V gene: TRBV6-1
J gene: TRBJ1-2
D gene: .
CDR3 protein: CASSEAGNYGYTF
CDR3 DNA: TGTGCCAGCAGTGAAGCAGGGAACTATGGCTACACCTTC

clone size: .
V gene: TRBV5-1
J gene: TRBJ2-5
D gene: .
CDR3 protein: CASSPTLSAETQYF
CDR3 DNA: TGCGCCAGCAGTCCGACCCTTTCAGCGGAGACCCAGTACTTC

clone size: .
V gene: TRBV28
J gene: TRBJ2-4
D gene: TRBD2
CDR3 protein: CASSPRTSGRAKNIQYF
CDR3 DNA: TGTGCCAGCAGTCCCAGGACTAGCGGGCGAGCCAAAAACATTCAGTACTTC

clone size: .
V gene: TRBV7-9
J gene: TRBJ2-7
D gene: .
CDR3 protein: CASSLMGAGEQYF
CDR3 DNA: TGTGCCAGCAGCTTAATGGGCGCGGGGGAGCAGTACTTC

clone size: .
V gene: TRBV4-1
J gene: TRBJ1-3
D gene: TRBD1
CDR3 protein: CASSYLLPGQGIGNTIYF
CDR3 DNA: TGCGCCAGCAGCTACCTACTTCCGGGACAGGGAATCGGAAACACCATATATTTT

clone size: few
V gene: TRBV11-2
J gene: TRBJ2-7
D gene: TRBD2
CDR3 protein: CASRWEGRYEQYF
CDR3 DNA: TGTGCCAGCAGGTGGGAGGGCCGTTACGAGCAGTACTTC

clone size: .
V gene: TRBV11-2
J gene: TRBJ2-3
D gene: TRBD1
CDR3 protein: CASRPGEGTETDTQYF
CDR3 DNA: TGTGCCAGCAGGCCCGGGGAAGGGACAGAGACAGATACGCAGTATTTT

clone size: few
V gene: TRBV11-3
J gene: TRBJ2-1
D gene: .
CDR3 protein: CASSYGNEQFF
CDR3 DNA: TGTGCCAGCAGCTATGGCAATGAGCAGTTCTTC

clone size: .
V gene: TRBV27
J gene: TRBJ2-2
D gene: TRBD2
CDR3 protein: CASSPLAGGPGGELFF
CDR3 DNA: TGTGCCAGCAGTCCTCTAGCGGGAGGGCCGGGCGGGGAGCTGTTTTTT

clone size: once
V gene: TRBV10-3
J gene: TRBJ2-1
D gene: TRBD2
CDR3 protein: CATTSGSGGSYNEQFF
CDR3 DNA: TGTGCCACGACTAGCGGGAGTGGGGGGTCCTACAATGAGCAGTTCTTC

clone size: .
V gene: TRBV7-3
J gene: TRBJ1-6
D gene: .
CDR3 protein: CASSLGPNNSPLHF
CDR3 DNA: TGTGCCAGCAGCCTGGGACCGAATAATTCACCCCTCCACTTT

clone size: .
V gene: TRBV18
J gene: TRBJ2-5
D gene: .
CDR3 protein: CASSPGTPPRVETQYF
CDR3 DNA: TGTGCCAGCTCACCAGGGACACCCCCTCGGGTAGAGACCCAGTACTTC

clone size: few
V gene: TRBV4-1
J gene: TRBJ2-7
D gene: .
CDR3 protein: CASSQDLRVSYEQYF
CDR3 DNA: TGCGCCAGCAGCCAAGATTTACGGGTATCCTACGAGCAGTACTTC

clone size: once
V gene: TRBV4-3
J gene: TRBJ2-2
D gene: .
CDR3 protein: CASSQDSPFGSLNTGELFF
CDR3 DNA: TGCGCCAGCAGCCAAGACTCACCGTTCGGGAGCCTAAACACCGGGGAGCTGTTTTTT

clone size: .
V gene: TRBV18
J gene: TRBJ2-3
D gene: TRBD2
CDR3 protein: CASSPRLAGGRNPTDTQYF
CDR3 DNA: TGTGCCAGCTCACCAAGACTAGCGGGGGGCCGAAACCCCACAGATACGCAGTATTTT

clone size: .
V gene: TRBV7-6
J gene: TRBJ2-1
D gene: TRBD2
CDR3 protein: CASSPRVAGYNEQFF
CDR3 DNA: TGTGCCAGCAGCCCGAGGGTAGCGGGGTACAATGAGCAGTTCTTC

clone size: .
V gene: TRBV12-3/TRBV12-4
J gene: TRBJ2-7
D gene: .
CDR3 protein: CASRVAGAEQYF
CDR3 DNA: TGTGCCAGCAGAGTTGCGGGGGCCGAGCAGTACTTC

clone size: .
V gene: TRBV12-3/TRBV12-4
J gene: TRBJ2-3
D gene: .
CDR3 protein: CASSQGYTQYF
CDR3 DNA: TGTGCCAGCAGTCAGGGTTACACGCAGTATTTT

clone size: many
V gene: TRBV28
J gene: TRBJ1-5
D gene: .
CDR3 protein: CASSLVGNQPQHF
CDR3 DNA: TGTGCCAGCAGTTTGGTAGGGAATCAGCCCCAGCATTTT

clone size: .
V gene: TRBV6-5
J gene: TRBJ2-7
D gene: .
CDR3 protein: CASKIGSASYEQYF
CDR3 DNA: TGTGCCAGCAAAATAGGCAGCGCTTCCTACGAGCAGTACTTC

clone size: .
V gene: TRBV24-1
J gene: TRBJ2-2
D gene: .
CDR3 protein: CATSDRRRVRDTGELFF
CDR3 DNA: TGTGCCACCAGTGACCGTCGTAGAGTTAGGGACACCGGGGAGCTGTTTTTT

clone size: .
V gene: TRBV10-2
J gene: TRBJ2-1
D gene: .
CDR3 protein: CASSEPSSYNEQFF
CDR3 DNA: TGCGCCAGCAGTGAGCCCTCCTCCTACAATGAGCAGTTCTTC

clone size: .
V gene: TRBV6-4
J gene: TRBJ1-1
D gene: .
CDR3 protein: CASSWAPNTEAFF
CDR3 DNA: TGTGCCAGCAGTTGGGCTCCGAACACTGAAGCTTTCTTT

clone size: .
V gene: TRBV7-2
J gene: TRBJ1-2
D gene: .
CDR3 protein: CASSLARASGYTF
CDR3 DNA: TGTGCCAGCAGCTTAGCCAGGGCCTCGGGCTACACCTTC